These 28 T cell receptor beta chains were sequenced from one sample in a study of beta chain features in type 1 diabetes. The investigators reverse transcribed all of the isolated RNA, so they sequenced expressed TCRB transcripts. The method was immunoSEQ multiplex PCR; TCRdb's version includes in-frame clones alone and lacks a portion of them. Of about 180,000 clones listed, about 13% are singletons. The material sequenced was central memory CD4+ T cells from blood. The receptors come from a woman under 30 in good health.

This clone was observed a handful of times. This chain joins TRBV7-3 and TRBJ2-1; 7 bases align to TRBD2. Unmatched junction bases numbered 8, after V lost 5 bases and J lost 4 bases. The CDR3 runs to 15 residues. Per germline, CDR1 SGHTA and CDR2 FQGTGA. CDR3 residues: CASSPRLATYNEQFF. CDR3 bases: TGTGCCAGCAGCCCCCGACTAGCCACATACAATGAGCAGTTCTTC.

V is TRBV4-1 and J is TRBJ2-7, with 10 bases lining up with TRBD1. This CDR3 region has 15 residues. Trimming took 4 bases from V and 3 from J; bases not matched to a gene: 6. Germline loops: CDR1 MGHRA, CDR2 YSYEKL. The CDR3, as DNA: TGCGCCAGCAGCCGACAGGGGGCATCGGACTACGAGCAGTACTTC. This sequence encodes CASSRQGASDYEQYF.

This clone showed up just a few times. The rearrangement joins TRBV9 to TRBJ2-3, with 13 bases identical to TRBD2. V lost 2 bases and J lost 9; bases outside the gene matches: 9. Germline lookup yields CDR1 SGDLS and CDR2 YYNGEE. This CDR3 has 16 residues. The DNA for the CDR3 is TGTGCCAGCAGCGTCGGGACTAGCGGGGCCCCCCTCACGCAGTATTTT. This encodes CASSVGTSGAPLTQYF.

The V gene is TRBV30, the J gene TRBJ1-1, with D possibly matching TRBD1 (6 bases). The germline V and J ends were trimmed by 4 bases and 5 bases, with 17 bases remaining between them. Germline-derived CDR1 and CDR2 are GTSNPN and SVGIG (reference sequence). This CDR3 contains 14 residues. CDR3 bases: TGTGCCTGGACGGGGGGCAGGGTATGGACTGAAGCTTTCTTT. It codes for CAWTGGRVWTEAFF. Looking up the rest from reference TRBV30 and TRBJ1-1 gives the full variable domain: SQTIHQWPATLVQPVGSPLSLECTVEGTSNPNLYWYRQAAGRGLQLLFYSVGIGQISSEVPQNLSASRPQDRQFILSSKKLLLSDSGFYLCAWTGGRVWTEAFFGQGTRLTVV.

This clone was found a few times. The chain combines TRBV4-3 with TRBJ2-1; 12 bases align to TRBD2. This CDR3 is 13 amino acids long. Germline-derived CDR1 and CDR2 are LGHNA and YSLEER. With V trimmed by 9 bases and J by 7 bases, 4 bases remained unmatched. The CDR3 DNA reads as TGCGCCAGTAGACTAGCGGGAGTTAATGAGCAGTTCTTC. Translated: CASRLAGVNEQFF.

The table lists this clone with a few counts. The chain links TRBV30 to TRBJ1-4; possible D gene TRBD1, 5 bases. The CDR3 consists of 13 residues. V lost 2 bases and J lost 4, with 8 bases in between. Germline CDR1 and CDR2: GTSNPN and SVGIG (reference sequence). The CDR3 sequence: CAWSNGGNEKLFF. For the CDR3, the DNA is TGTGCCTGGAGTAACGGGGGTAATGAAAAACTGTTTTTT.

The table lists this clone with a few counts. This chain connects TRBV7-9 to TRBJ1-2, with D possibly TRBD1 on 5 matching bases. The CDR3 length is 15 residues. From germline, CDR1 is SEHNR and CDR2 FQNEAQ (reference sequence). Trimming pared 1 base from V and 1 base from J, leaving 10 bases between. The CDR3 DNA is TGTGCCAGCAGCTTAGGTCCAGGGCTTAACTATGGCTACACCTTC. Encoded protein: CASSLGPGLNYGYTF.

This clone was counted a few times. CDR3 protein: CASSSIPGTGAWNGYTF. The CDR3 DNA sequence: TGCGCCAGCAGCTCCATCCCTGGGACAGGGGCTTGGAATGGCTACACCTTC. The chain joins TRBV5-1 to TRBJ1-2, with 10 bases that match TRBD1. The junction had 14 bases not matched to a gene; V was cut back by 3 bases and J by 6 bases. CDR3 length: 17 amino acids. The germline CDR1 and CDR2 sequences are SGHRS and YFSETQ.

This clone showed up many times. This chain joins TRBV6-6 and TRBJ1-5; D not resolved. CDR1 MNHNY and CDR2 SVGAGI come from the germline V gene (reference sequence). V lost 5 bases to trimming and J lost 10 bases, with 24 bases between them. CDR3 length equals 16 residues. CDR3 protein: CASSPLGGSIPSPQHF. CDR3 in DNA: TGTGCCAGCAGTCCACTCGGAGGCAGCATACCATCACCCCAGCATTTT.

This chain uses TRBV5-1 with TRBJ2-3; 11 bases line up with TRBD1. The germline V gene has CDR1 SGHRS and CDR2 YFSETQ. The length of the CDR3 is 15 residues. V shed 4 bases, J shed 4 bases, and the junction held 5 bases outside the gene matches. The DNA of the CDR3 is TGCGCCAGCAGCCAGGGACAGGGGGGCCCAGATACGCAGTATTTT. The encoded protein is CASSQGQGGPDTQYF.

In this sample, this clone turned up a few times. This sequence joins TRBV30 and TRBJ2-3; 7 nucleotides align to TRBD2. Germline lookup yields CDR1 GTSNPN and CDR2 SVGIG (reference sequence). The CDR3 runs to 13 residues. V shed 8 bases and J 2 bases; nucleotides not matched to a gene: 7. CDR3 coding DNA: TGTGCCCGCGGGACTATAGTCACAGATACGCAGTATTTT. This translates into CARGTIVTDTQYF.

This clone was observed a handful of times. The CDR3 DNA reads as TGCAGCGTTGAGGTCGCAGAAAACATTCAGTACTTC. Translated: CSVEVAENIQYF. This chain joins TRBV29-1 and TRBJ2-4; D gene ambiguous. V dropped 3 bases and J dropped 5 bases, with 8 bases sitting between them. The length of the CDR3 is 12 residues. In germline, CDR1 is SQVTM, CDR2 ANQGSEA.

This clone was picked up a small number of times. The chain recombines TRBV30 with TRBJ2-7; 7 bases agree with TRBD2. This CDR3 is built from 14 residues. CDR1 is GTSNPN, CDR2 SVGIG, per germline (reference sequence). With 3 bases clipped from V and 1 base from J, the junction kept 6 bases outside the gene matches. CDR3 protein: CAWSPGGTSYEQYF. Written as DNA, the CDR3 is TGTGCCTGGAGCCCCGGGGGGACTTCCTACGAGCAGTACTTC.

This clone showed up just a few times. The gene calls are TRBV28 and TRBJ2-6; weak D call: TRBD1 (6 bases). Germline V gene data show CDR1 as MDHEN and CDR2 as SYDVKM. CDR3 length: 16 amino acids. V lost 4 bases and J lost 0, with 10 bases in between. CDR3 in DNA: TGTGCCAGCAGTTCCCAGGGGAGCTCTGGGGCCAACGTCCTGACTTTC. Translation gives CASSSQGSSGANVLTF.

The V gene is TRBV11-2, the J gene TRBJ2-1; tentatively, D is TRBD1 (5 bases). The germline V gene encodes CDR1 SGHAT and CDR2 FQNNGV. There are 16 residues in the CDR3. V lost 3 bases and J 8 bases, leaving 20 bases between the germline ends. CDR3 nucleotide sequence: TGTGCCAGCAGCTTGCGCAGGGCCGGACGGAACGATGAGCAGTTCTTC. Translation: CASSLRRAGRNDEQFF.

The gene calls are TRBV27 and TRBJ1-1; weak D call: TRBD1 (5 bases). V lost 5 bases to trimming and J lost 12 bases, with 25 bases between them. Looked up from germline, CDR1 is MNHEY and CDR2 is SMNVEV (reference sequence). The CDR3 sequence is 15 residues long. CDR3 residues: CASSHTPWQGGETFF. The CDR3 DNA is TGTGCCAGCAGTCATACCCCTTGGCAGGGAGGAGAGACTTTCTTT.

This chain links TRBV28 with TRBJ2-7, with a tentative D call TRBD2 (6 bases). CDR3 length: 16 amino acids. Germline values: CDR1 MDHEN, CDR2 SYDVKM. V was cut by 7 bases and J by 4 bases, with 23 bases left in between. This CDR3 is CASTHYPSTRKYEQYF. CDR3 sequence (DNA): TGTGCCAGCACTCATTATCCTTCGACTAGGAAGTACGAGCAGTACTTC.

This clone was observed a handful of times. The rearrangement links TRBV19 to TRBJ1-2, with 11 bases lining up with TRBD1. Germline lookup yields CDR1 LNHDA and CDR2 SQIVND (reference sequence). Trimming removed 5 bases from V and 8 bases from J; junction bases left unmatched: 7. The CDR3 has 14 amino acids. CDR3 sequence reads: CASSPRTGGKGYTF. The CDR3 DNA reads as TGTGCCAGTAGTCCGCGGACAGGGGGCAAAGGCTACACCTTC.

This clone was picked up a small number of times. This sequence may be a read error, since a much larger clone differs from it by one base. The same CDR3 can be traced to other DNA sequences in this sample. The DNA of the CDR3 is TGTGCCAGCAGCTTGGACAGAAATCAGCCCCAGCATTTT. As protein: CASSLDRNQPQHF. V is TRBV5-8 and J is TRBJ1-5, with D unclear. Germline-derived CDR1 and CDR2 are SGHTS and YDEGEE. V was trimmed by 0 bases and J by 4 bases, leaving 5 bases between them. This CDR3 has 13 residues.

In its sample, this clone was seen a few times. This chain connects TRBV2 to TRBJ2-1; D uncertain. CDR1 and CDR2 (germline): SNHLY, FYNNEI. CDR3 length: 12 residues. Trimming pared 3 bases from V and 9 bases from J, leaving 9 bases between. In DNA form, the CDR3 reads TGTGCCAGCAGTGATACCGGCGGTGAGCAGTTCTTC. Translated: CASSDTGGEQFF.

This chain uses TRBV28 with TRBJ2-3; TRBD2 matches 14 bases. Germline CDR1 and CDR2: MDHEN and SYDVKM. This CDR3 is built from 15 residues. Trimming took 6 bases from V and 3 from J; bases not matched to a gene: 2. CDR3 nucleotide sequence: TGTGCCAGCAGAGGACTAGCGGGAGGAACAGATACGCAGTATTTT. It is translated as CASRGLAGGTDTQYF.

The chain couples TRBV27 to TRBJ2-2; TRBD2 aligns across 8 bases. Looked up from germline, CDR1 is MNHEY and CDR2 is SMNVEV (reference sequence). The CDR3 extends over 15 amino acids. J gave up 7 bases and V 0 bases, and 4 bases lay outside the gene matches. CDR3 bases: TGTGCCAGCAGTTTATCGATAGCGGGAAACGGGGAGCTGTTTTTT. Amino acids: CASSLSIAGNGELFF.

The V call is TRBV29-1, the J call TRBJ2-1; D gene uncertain. Germline-derived CDR1 and CDR2 are SQVTM and ANQGSEA. Between the trimmed V and J ends, which lost 4 bases and 7 bases, there was a span of 5 bases. This CDR3 region has 10 residues. The CDR3 DNA sequence: TGCAGCGTTGGGGCAAATGAGCAGTTCTTC. Its protein is CSVGANEQFF.

This chain links TRBV18 with TRBJ2-6; maybe TRBD2 (6 bases). V was shortened by 2 bases and J by 0 bases, with 17 bases between the two germline ends. The CDR3 extends over 19 amino acids. Germline CDR1 is KGHSH and CDR2 is LQKENI. The CDR3 protein is CASSPGGNDRASGANVLTF. The CDR3 DNA follows: TGTGCCAGCTCACCAGGGGGGAACGACCGAGCCTCTGGGGCCAACGTCCTGACTTTC.

This chain joins TRBV2 and TRBJ1-2; 7 bases are shared with TRBD1. Germline V gene sequence: CDR1 SNHLY, CDR2 FYNNEI. Unmatched junction bases numbered 11, after V lost 6 bases and J lost 4 bases. The CDR3 sequence is 15 residues long. The CDR3: CASRTLGQTAYGYTF. The CDR3, as DNA: TGTGCCAGCAGGACACTGGGACAGACTGCCTATGGCTACACCTTC. Supplemented by reference TRBV2 and TRBJ1-2, the full variable domain reads EPEVTQTPSHQVTQMGQEVILRCVPISNHLYFYWYRQILGQKVEFLVSFYNNEISEKSEIFDDQFSVERPDGSNFTLKIRSTKLEDSAMYFCASRTLGQTAYGYTFGSGTRLTVV.

CDR3 sequence (DNA): TGTGCCAGCAGCCACCTAGGACTAGAGCAGTACTTC. Its translation is CASSHLGLEQYF. This chain uses TRBV28 with TRBJ2-7; D possibly corresponds to TRBD2 (6 bases). Trimming shortened V by 6 bases and J by 7 bases, and 13 bases separated the two germline ends. This CDR3 has 12 residues. Germline CDR1 reads MDHEN; CDR2 reads SYDVKM.

The genes are TRBV28 and TRBJ1-2, with D perhaps matching TRBD1 (6 bases). Germline V gene sequence: CDR1 MDHEN, CDR2 SYDVKM. CDR3 length: 13 amino acids. Trimming removed 6 bases from V and 4 bases from J, with 12 bases in between. The CDR3 DNA reads as TGTGCCAGCAGATTACAGGGCCCCTATGGCTACACCTTC. Protein: CASRLQGPYGYTF.

V is TRBV7-6 and J is TRBJ2-7; a possible D gene is TRBD2 (5 bases). V shed 5 bases and J shed 1 base, with 12 bases lying between them. The CDR3 is made up of 14 amino acids. Germline CDR1 reads SGHVS; CDR2 reads FNYEAQ. Written as DNA, the CDR3 is TGTGCCAGCAGCCGCACTAGTACTTCCTACGAGCAGTACTTC. This gives the protein CASSRTSTSYEQYF.